This TCR beta chain was identified in a study of T cell responses to AZD1222 COVID-19 vaccine. This clone was recorded once. Its antigen is undetermined. Study-level points and caveats: Reportedly, nearly half the spike-specific TCRs target unmutated variant regions.

V was pared by 2 bases and J by 0 bases, with 5 bases between. This CDR3 has 14 amino acids. Germline CDR1 and CDR2: LNHDA and SQIVND (reference sequence). This table comes from immunoSEQ multiplex PCR, and its TCRdb copy is limited to in-frame clones, with some not included. The sample has about 120,000 clones, just under 90% seen once; the top ten hold approximately 12%. The rearrangement links TRBV19 to TRBJ1-5; D unresolved. The receptor was isolated from an adult in good health. The material was peripheral blood, obtained on day 0 of AZD1222 vaccination. The CDR3 sequence: CASSIIGSNQPQHF. The CDR3 nucleotides read TGTGCCAGTAGTATAATCGGTAGCAATCAGCCCCAGCATTTT. Full variable domain (rest looked up from reference TRBV19 and TRBJ1-5): DGGITQSPKYLFRKEGQNVTLSCEQNLNHDAMYWYRQDPGQGLRLIYYSQIVNDFQKGDIAEGYSVSREKKESFPLTVTSAQKNPTAFYLCASSIIGSNQPQHFGDGTRLSIL.